The present entry profiles one T cell receptor beta chain with its context. This specimen comes from a study of shared T cell receptors in the human thymus. Method: immunoSEQ multiplex PCR; TCRdb's copy keeps in-frame clones and lacks some. The sample has hundreds of thousands of clones; 80% to 90% are singletons. Germline CDR1 is MDHEN and CDR2 is SYDVKM. V was pared by 3 bases and J by 0 bases, with 15 bases between. The CDR3 contains 17 residues. The same sample was also used in a study of human thymus T cells. From that paper: During corrective heart surgery, resections were taken, and the thymus tissue came from them. Usage of V and J genes appeared biased in thymic and blood repertoires.

V and J are TRBV28 and TRBJ1-3; no reliable D call. Sequences were obtained from thymocytes. The TCR comes from a boy under three years old with a congenital heart defect. The CDR3 DNA sequence: TGTGCCAGCAGTTTCTTTAGGGCGGGCAGCTCTGGAAACACCATATATTTT. Translated, it gives CASSFFRAGSSGNTIYF.